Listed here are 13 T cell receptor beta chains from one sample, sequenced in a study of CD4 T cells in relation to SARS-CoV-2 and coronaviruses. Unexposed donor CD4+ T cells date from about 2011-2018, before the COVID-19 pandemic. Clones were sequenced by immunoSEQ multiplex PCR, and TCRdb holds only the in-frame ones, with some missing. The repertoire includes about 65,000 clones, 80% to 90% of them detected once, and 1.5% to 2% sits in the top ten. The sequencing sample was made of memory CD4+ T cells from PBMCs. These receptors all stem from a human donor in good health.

The CDR3 bases are TGTGCCAGCAGTCCCCGGCGGCTCGAGCAGTACTTC. Encoded protein: CASSPRRLEQYF. The chain links TRBV28 to TRBJ2-7; no clear D. Per germline, CDR1 MDHEN and CDR2 SYDVKM. V was trimmed by 5 bases and J by 6 bases, leaving 11 bases between them. The CDR3 sequence is 12 residues long.

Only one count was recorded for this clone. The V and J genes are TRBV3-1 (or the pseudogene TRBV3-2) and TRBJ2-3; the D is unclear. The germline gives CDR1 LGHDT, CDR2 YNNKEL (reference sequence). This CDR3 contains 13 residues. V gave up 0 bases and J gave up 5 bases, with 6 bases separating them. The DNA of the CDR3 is TGTGCCAGCAGCCAAGACTGGCAAGATACGCAGTATTTT. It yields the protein CASSQDWQDTQYF.

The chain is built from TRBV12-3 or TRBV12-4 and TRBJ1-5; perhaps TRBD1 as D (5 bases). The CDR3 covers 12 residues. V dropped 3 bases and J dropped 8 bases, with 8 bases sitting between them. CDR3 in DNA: TGTGCCAGCAGTTTTGGGGGGGAGCCCCAGCATTTT. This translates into CASSFGGEPQHF.

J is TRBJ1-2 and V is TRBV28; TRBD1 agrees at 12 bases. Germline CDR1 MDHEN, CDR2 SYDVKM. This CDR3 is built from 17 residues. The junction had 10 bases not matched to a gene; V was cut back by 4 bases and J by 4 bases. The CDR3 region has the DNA TGTGCCAGCAGTTCCGGGACAGGGGGCGAAAGTATCTATGGCTACACCTTC. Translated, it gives CASSSGTGGESIYGYTF.

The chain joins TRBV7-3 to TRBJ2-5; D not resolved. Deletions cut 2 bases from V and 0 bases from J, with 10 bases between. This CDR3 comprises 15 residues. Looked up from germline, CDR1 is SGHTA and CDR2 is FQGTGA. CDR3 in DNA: TGTGCCAGCAGCTTAGGGTTGGGTAACCAAGAGACCCAGTACTTC. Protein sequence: CASSLGLGNQETQYF. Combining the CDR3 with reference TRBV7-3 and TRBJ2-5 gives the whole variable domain GAGVSQTPSNKVTEKGKYVELRCDPISGHTALYWYRQSLGQGPEFLIYFQGTGAADDSGLPNDRFFAVRPEGSVSTLKIQRTERGDSAVYLCASSLGLGNQETQYFGPGTRLLVL.

This chain's CDR3 is CASSPLNGGGANVLTF. The DNA of the CDR3 is TGTGCCAGCTCACCCCTGAATGGTGGCGGGGCCAACGTCCTGACTTTC. The chain is built from TRBV18 and TRBJ2-6, with D unclear. Germline CDR1 and CDR2: KGHSH and LQKENI. Trimming shortened V by 3 bases and J by 4 bases, and 13 bases separated the two germline ends. The CDR3 runs 16 residues.

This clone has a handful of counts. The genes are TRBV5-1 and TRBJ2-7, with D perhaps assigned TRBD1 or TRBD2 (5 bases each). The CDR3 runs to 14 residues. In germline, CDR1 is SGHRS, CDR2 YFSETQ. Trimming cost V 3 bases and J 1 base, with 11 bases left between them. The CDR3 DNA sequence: TGCGCCAGCAGCTCCGGGACGGGTTCCTACGAGCAGTACTTC. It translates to CASSSGTGSYEQYF.

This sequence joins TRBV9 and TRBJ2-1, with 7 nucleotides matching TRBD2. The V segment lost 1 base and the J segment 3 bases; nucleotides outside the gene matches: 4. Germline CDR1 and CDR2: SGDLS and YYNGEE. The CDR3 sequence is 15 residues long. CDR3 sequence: CASSVSPSGYNEQFF. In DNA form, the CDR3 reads TGTGCCAGCAGCGTATCGCCTAGCGGCTACAATGAGCAGTTCTTC.

CDR3 sequence reads: CASSAEVTQYF. The CDR3 nucleotides read TGTGCCAGCAGTGCGGAAGTTACGCAGTATTTT. The chain recombines TRBV12-3 or TRBV12-4 with TRBJ2-3; D call uncertain. The CDR3 has 11 residues. With 5 bases removed from V and 8 bases from J, the gap between germline ends came to 8 bases.

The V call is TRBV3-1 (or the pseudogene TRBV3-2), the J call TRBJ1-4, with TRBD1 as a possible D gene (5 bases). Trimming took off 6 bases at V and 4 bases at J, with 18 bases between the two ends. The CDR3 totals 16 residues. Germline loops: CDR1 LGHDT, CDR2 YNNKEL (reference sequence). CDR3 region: CASRHRDGWYNEKLFF. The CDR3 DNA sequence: TGTGCCAGCAGGCATAGGGACGGATGGTATAATGAAAAACTGTTTTTT.

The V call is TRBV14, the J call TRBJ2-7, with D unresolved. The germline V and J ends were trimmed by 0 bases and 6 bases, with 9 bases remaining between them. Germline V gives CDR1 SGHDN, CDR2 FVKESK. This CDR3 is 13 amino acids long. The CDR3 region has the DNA TGTGCCAGCAGCCAAGATATAAGGACCGAGCAGTACTTC. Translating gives CASSQDIRTEQYF.

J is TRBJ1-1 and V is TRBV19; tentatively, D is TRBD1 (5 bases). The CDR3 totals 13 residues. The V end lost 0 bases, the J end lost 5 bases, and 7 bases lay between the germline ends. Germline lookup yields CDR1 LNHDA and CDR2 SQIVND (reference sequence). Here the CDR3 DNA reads TGTGCCAGTAGTATAGAGGGGGGGACTGAAGCTTTCTTT. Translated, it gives CASSIEGGTEAFF.

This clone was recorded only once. The CDR3 coding sequence is TGTGCCAGCAGCCAAGGGCTCGTAGATGGCTACACCTTC. Amino acids: CASSQGLVDGYTF. The chain joins TRBV3-1 (or the pseudogene TRBV3-2) to TRBJ1-2; D remains ambiguous. Germline V gene sequence: CDR1 LGHDT, CDR2 YNNKEL (reference sequence). The CDR3 sequence is 13 residues long. Trimming removed 1 base from V and 6 bases from J, with 9 bases in between.